Listed below are T cell receptor beta chains from one sample, sequenced in a study of control samples from healthy donors and cancer patients. Libraries were prepared by immunoSEQ multiplex PCR; TCRdb keeps only in-frame clonotypes and omits some of them. This sample has 150,000 to 200,000 clones, with 92% found just once. Material for sequencing was blood. All receptors derive from a woman under 40 in good health. CDR3s include the opening cysteine and the closing phenylalanine or tryptophan. The D gene is left open where the match is weak. For some rows the clone size is stated as once, few or many, or as a class when expanded; others skip it.

12 . TRBJ2-7 . TRBV5-5 TGTGCCAGCAGCTTGATGGGTTACGAGCAGTACTTC CASSLMGYEQYF
15 . TRBJ1-3 . TRBV5-6 TGTGCCAGCAGCTTGGTCGCCGGGACGATAAACACCATATATTTT CASSLVAGTINTIYF
16 TRBD2 TRBJ2-3 . TRBV27 TGTGCCAGCAGTCATCGACTAGCGGAGGGGCCAGATACGCAGTATTTT CASSHRLAEGPDTQYF
16 . TRBJ1-3 . TRBV5-6 TGTGCCAGCAGCTTATTCCCAGAGGAGTCTGGAAACACCATATATTTT CASSLFPEESGNTIYF
16 TRBD2 TRBJ2-1 . TRBV7-8 TGTGCCAGCAGCCGAATCGGACTAGCATTCCAACATGAGCAGTTCTTC CASSRIGLAFQHEQFF
15 TRBD1 TRBJ1-4 once TRBV7-2 TGTGCCAGCAGCTTCGCAACAGGGGGCGGAGAAAAACTGTTTTTT CASSFATGGGEKLFF
15 . TRBJ2-7 . TRBV7-2 TGTGCCAGCAGCTTCGATTCTAGCGTATACTACGAGCAGTACTTC CASSFDSSVYYEQYF
15 TRBD1 TRBJ1-4 . TRBV19 TGTGCCAGTAGTGGCCCGGGACAGTTACGGGAAAAACTGTTTTTT CASSGPGQLREKLFF
12 . TRBJ2-1 . TRBV3-1/TRBV3-2 TGTGCCAGCAGCCAAGCCCGAAGTGAGCAGTTCTTC CASSQARSEQFF
14 TRBD2 TRBJ2-2 . TRBV30 TGTGCCTGGGCGGTGGGAGGGTCCACCGGGGAGCTGTTTTTT CAWAVGGSTGELFF
15 TRBD1 TRBJ1-6 . TRBV6-2/TRBV6-3 TGTGCCAGCAGTTCTACCGGGACAGGGACTTCACCCCTCCACTTT CASSSTGTGTSPLHF
14 TRBD1 TRBJ1-5 once TRBV28 TGTGCCAGCAGTCCGGGACAGGGTCCTAAGCCCCAGCATTTT CASSPGQGPKPQHF
14 . TRBJ1-5 . TRBV28 TGTGCCAGCGGTCTTTCTGGAAGCAATCAGCCCCAGCATTTT CASGLSGSNQPQHF
13 . TRBJ1-4 . TRBV6-5 TGTGCCAGCTGGCGGATTGGTGAGGAAAAACTGTTTTTT CASWRIGEEKLFF
13 . TRBJ2-1 . TRBV28 TGTGCCAGCAGTTTAGCGAGGTACAATGAGCAGTTCTTC CASSLARYNEQFF
15 TRBD1 TRBJ2-5 once TRBV18 TGTGCCAGCTCACCCACGTCACAGGGGCAAGAGACCCAGTACTTC CASSPTSQGQETQYF
15 . TRBJ2-3 . TRBV2 TGTGCCAGCAGGCTCGCCCGAGGGCGCACAGATACGCAGTATTTT CASRLARGRTDTQYF
13 . TRBJ2-3 . TRBV7-3 TGTGCCAGCAGCGCCTGGGGAGGGGGCACGCAGTATTTT CASSAWGGGTQYF
13 . TRBJ1-1 . TRBV7-2 TGTGCCAGCAGCTTCGACAGGCGGACTGAAGCTTTCTTT CASSFDRRTEAFF
13 . TRBJ1-5 . TRBV6-5 TGTGCCAGCACCCTCGGAGTCAATCAGCCCCAGCATTTT CASTLGVNQPQHF
12 . TRBJ2-2 once TRBV29-1 TGCAGCGTTGCCGGGAACACCGGGGAGCTGTTTTTT CSVAGNTGELFF
15 TRBD2 TRBJ2-3 . TRBV30 TGTGCCTGGAGTGGGGGACTAGCGGGCACAGATACGCAGTATTTT CAWSGGLAGTDTQYF
15 . TRBJ1-4 . TRBV28 TGTGCCAGCAGTTTCGTTCTAGTTGGTGGTGAAAAACTGTTTTTT CASSFVLVGGEKLFF
15 TRBD2 TRBJ2-1 . TRBV27 TGTGCCAGCAGTAAAAGGAGCGGGAGCCACAATGAGCAGTTCTTC CASSKRSGSHNEQFF
16 TRBD2 TRBJ2-1 . TRBV7-6 TGTGCCAGCAGCCTAGAGGCTAGCGGGCTCGACAATGAGCAGTTCTTC CASSLEASGLDNEQFF
16 TRBD2 TRBJ2-7 . TRBV13 TGTGCCAGCAGCCCAAAGCCCGGGACTAGTTGGTACGAGCAGTACTTC CASSPKPGTSWYEQYF
15 . TRBJ2-1 once TRBV4-1 TGCGCCAGCAGCCCCGGGGTTTTCTCCTACAATGAGCAGTTCTTC CASSPGVFSYNEQFF
15 . TRBJ2-2 . TRBV5-1 TGCGCCAGCAGCTTGGATGGGGGAAGCACCGGGGAGCTGTTTTTT CASSLDGGSTGELFF
14 TRBD2 TRBJ2-7 . TRBV10-3 TGTGCCATCAGTGCTAGCGGGAGGTCCTACGAGCAGTACTTC CAISASGRSYEQYF
11 . TRBJ2-7 . TRBV11-2 TGTGCCAGCAGCTTAGCAAAACAGCAGTACTTC CASSLAKQQYF
13 . TRBJ2-1 . TRBV11-3 TGTGCCAGCAGCTTAGACGTGCAAAATGAGCAGTTCTTC CASSLDVQNEQFF
15 . TRBJ2-5 . TRBV7-9 TGTGCCAGCAGCTTCGGCCAGGGTGATCAAGAGACCCAGTACTTC CASSFGQGDQETQYF
13 . TRBJ2-5 . TRBV19 TGTGCCAGTAGTTTGCGGGACTTCGAGACCCAGTACTTC CASSLRDFETQYF
14 TRBD1 TRBJ2-7 . TRBV29-1 TGCAGCGTTGAGGACAGGGGGTCCTCCTACGAGCAGTACTTC CSVEDRGSSYEQYF
13 TRBD1 TRBJ1-5 once TRBV24-1 TGTGCCACCAGAGGGACAGTCAATCAGCCCCAGCATTTT CATRGTVNQPQHF
15 TRBD1 TRBJ2-7 . TRBV10-1 TGCGCCAGCAGTGACGGACAGGGCCTCTCCTACGAGCAGTACTTC CASSDGQGLSYEQYF
15 . TRBJ2-2 . TRBV4-1 TGCGCCAGCAGCCCCAGGGGGGGGGCGCCTGGGGAGCTGTTTTTT CASSPRGGAPGELFF
15 . TRBJ2-6 . TRBV11-2 TGTGCCAGCAGCTTTTTCGGCACAGGGGCCAACGTCCTGACTTTC CASSFFGTGANVLTF
15 . TRBJ2-2 . TRBV7-7 TGTGCTAGCAGCCCCATAGCGGCGAACACCGGGGAGCTGTTTTTT CASSPIAANTGELFF
16 . TRBJ2-7 . TRBV29-1 TGCAGCGTTGATATTACGGGACCATCGGACTCCTACGAGCAGTACTTC CSVDITGPSDSYEQYF
15 TRBD2 TRBJ2-7 . TRBV27 TGTGCCAGCAGTTTAATCAGCGGGAGCCTTCACGAGCAGTACTTC CASSLISGSLHEQYF
12 . TRBJ1-1 . TRBV12-3/TRBV12-4 TGTGCCAGCCGCCATATGAACACTGAAGCTTTCTTT CASRHMNTEAFF
12 . TRBJ1-1 . TRBV28 TGTGCCAGCTGGGGCATGAACACTGAAGCTTTCTTT CASWGMNTEAFF
14 TRBD1 TRBJ2-1 . TRBV28 TGTGCCAGCAGTTCGGACAGGGGGAGGAATGAGCAGTTCTTC CASSSDRGRNEQFF
16 TRBD2 TRBJ2-5 . TRBV5-5 TGTGCCAGCAGCTTGGTGGCGGGAGGTGGCCAAGAGACCCAGTACTTC CASSLVAGGGQETQYF
11 TRBD2 TRBJ2-1 once TRBV30 TGTGCCGCGCGGGGGGCGGGAGTAGGGTTCTTC CAARGAGVGFF
15 TRBD1 TRBJ1-1 . TRBV11-2 TGTGCCAGCAGCTCGACAGGGGAGGAGGACACTGAAGCTTTCTTT CASSSTGEEDTEAFF
13 . TRBJ2-1 . TRBV29-1 TGCAGCGTTAGCCAGGGTGTCTACAATGAGCAGTTCTTC CSVSQGVYNEQFF
17 . TRBJ2-1 . TRBV7-9 TGTGCCAGCAGCTCCCGGCTGGCGGCGAGCTCCTACAATGAGCAGTTCTTC CASSSRLAASSYNEQFF
14 . TRBJ1-4 . TRBV5-1 TGCGCCAGCAGCTTGCAGGGGTCGGAGGAAAAACTGTTTTTT CASSLQGSEEKLFF
14 TRBD1 TRBJ2-1 . TRBV27 TGTGCCACCCAGCCAGGGGGCGGTTACAATGAGCAGTTCTTC CATQPGGGYNEQFF
15 . TRBJ2-1 . TRBV30 TGTGCCTGGAGTTTGGACAGTAGCTCCTACAATGAGCAGTTCTTC CAWSLDSSSYNEQFF
14 TRBD1 TRBJ1-2 . TRBV19 TGTGCCAGTAGTCCCGGGACAGGGTACTCTGGCTACACCTTC CASSPGTGYSGYTF
16 TRBD2 TRBJ2-3 . TRBV9 TGTGCCAGCAGCGTAGTTCCTAGCGGGAGCACAGATACGCAGTATTTT CASSVVPSGSTDTQYF
15 . TRBJ2-1 . TRBV3-1/TRBV3-2 TGTGCCAGCAGCCCAGTGGGGGGTTCATACAATGAGCAGTTCTTC CASSPVGGSYNEQFF